This T cell receptor beta chain was sequenced in a study of T cells in Graves' hyperthyroidism and ophthalmopathy. This clonotype was seen just once. At one of its ends the junction is not consistent with the germline gene, which may arise from a read error. The TCR beta CDR3 regions underwent amplification using RNA transcripts as the source. A set of HTBI primers served as the primers for a first-round RT-PCR of the TCR CDR3. One entry per CDR3 protein results from TCRdb running MiXCR on the multiplex PCR reads. The sample contains about 610,000 distinct CDR3 sequences, roughly 16% of which appear only once. The CDR3 consists of 14 residues. In germline, CDR1 is SGHRS, CDR2 YFSETQ.

The specimen sequenced was blood. The V call is TRBV5-1, the J call TRBJ1-5; D is uncertain. The TCR originated in a woman in her 40s with Graves' ophthalmopathy. The CDR3 region is CASNLEGSNQPQHF. The CDR3 DNA reads TGCGCCAGCAACTTGGAGGGTAGCAATCAGCCCCAGCATTTT.